This entry features one T cell receptor beta chain sequence. The antigen is not known. This specimen belongs to a study of OX40 agonist ivuxolimab in advanced cancers. Study summary: Patients received intravenous ivuxolimab every 2 weeks at 0.01 to 10 mg/kg. General study points: The study found among the lowest clonal expansion in partial responders at 0.1-3.0 mg/kg.

CDR3 length: 14 amino acids. Germline V CDR1 and CDR2: SEHNR, FQNEAQ (reference sequence). J gave up 9 bases and V 5 bases, and 9 bases lay outside the gene matches. Sequencing used immunoSEQ multiplex PCR; TCRdb keeps in-frame clones, though not all of them. Among roughly 60,000 clones listed, about 90% were seen once. This sequence was found in an adult with an advanced solid tumor such as melanoma, head and neck, liver or kidney cancer. Sequenced here: CD4+ or CD8+ T cells sorted from blood, sampled in a trial of the OX40 agonist ivuxolimab. The chain combines TRBV7-9 with TRBJ2-4; TRBD2 matches 8 bases. The CDR3 loop is CASSPSGSTGIQYF. In DNA form, the CDR3 reads TGTGCCAGCAGCCCAAGCGGGAGTACAGGCATTCAGTACTTC.